Below, one T cell receptor beta chain is given with its context. The PCR had 60 Vbeta and 13 Jbeta primers. Using immunoSEQ multiplex PCR, the repertoire was profiled, and TCRdb retains in-frame clones only, with some absent. The sample records about 180,000 clones, approximately 80% being singletons. CDR3 length equals 13 residues. V gave up 1 base and J gave up 5 bases, with 9 bases separating them. Germline V CDR1 and CDR2: SGDLS, YYNGEE. The data belong to a study of cytomegalovirus exposure and HLA in healthy donors. The clonotype originates from a man under 40 in good health and CMV-seropositive. This chain links TRBV9 with TRBJ1-1; D remains unclear. The sequenced material came from PBMCs. In nucleotides, the CDR3 is TGTGCCAGCAGCGTATTAGACAAAACTGAAGCTTTCTTT. Translating gives CASSVLDKTEAFF.